Below, 10 T cell receptor beta chains from the same sample are listed, as sequenced in a study of T cells in Graves' hyperthyroidism and ophthalmopathy (dated by TCRdb to about 2019). Libraries were built with multiplex PCR. Data came from an Illumina HiSeq 2000. Amplification of TCR beta CDR3 regions was carried out from RNA transcripts. For the first round of RT-PCR on the TCR CDR3, the HTBI primer set was used together with the Qiagen OneStep RT-PCR kit. TCRdb passed the public sequencing reads through fastp at Q25 and MiXCR, retaining productive beta sequences. Each record represents a unique CDR3 protein, reported with the most common genes and DNA among its rows. The sample yields hundreds of thousands of distinct CDR3 sequences; roughly 17% were counted once. The ten largest clonotypes hold about 16% of the sample. The specimen sequenced was blood. The receptors come from a woman in her late teens or twenties with Graves' ophthalmopathy.

The chain carries TRBV9 and TRBJ2-1; 7 nucleotides match TRBD2. Trimming removed 3 bases from V and 3 bases from J; junction bases left unmatched: 15. The CDR3 is made up of 18 amino acids. CDR1 and CDR2 from the germline V gene are SGDLS and YYNGEE. DNA of the CDR3: TGTGCCAGCAGCGCAGGGAGGGGCGGGAATGTTAACTACAATGAGCAGTTCTTC. This codes for CASSAGRGGNVNYNEQFF.

This rearrangement joins TRBV19 to TRBJ1-1, with D perhaps matching TRBD1 (5 bases). Germline V lookup: CDR1 LNHDA, CDR2 SQIVND (reference sequence). This CDR3 has 17 residues. Trimming removed 7 bases at V and 4 bases at J, with 25 bases between. The CDR3, as DNA: TGTGCCAGTACCTACCTGGGGTCACGGGGCTTAAGCACTGAAGCTTTCTTT. Translating it yields CASTYLGSRGLSTEAFF.

The gene calls are TRBV7-3 and TRBJ2-2, with 12 bases identical to TRBD2. V shed 5 bases, J shed 5 bases, and the junction held 9 bases outside the gene matches. The CDR3 is 17 residues long. Germline loops: CDR1 SGHTA, CDR2 FQGTGA. The CDR3 region has the DNA TGTGCCAGCAGCCCCGCCCCTCTAGCGGGAGGGACCGGGGAGCTGTTTTTT. Translated, it gives CASSPAPLAGGTGELFF.

This rearrangement joins TRBV19 to TRBJ2-1; 8 bases are shared with TRBD2. Losses at the gene ends were 4 bases for V and 9 bases for J; bases not matched to a gene: 8. Germline V gene data show CDR1 as LNHDA and CDR2 as SQIVND (reference sequence). This CDR3 is built from 14 residues. CDR3 nucleotide sequence: TGTGCCAGTAGTACGACAGCGGGGGCAGGTGAGCAGTTCTTC. Amino acid sequence: CASSTTAGAGEQFF.

CDR3 nucleotides: TGCAGCGTTGATAGGGGGAGCTCCTACGAGCAGTACTTC. It encodes CSVDRGSSYEQYF. V usage is TRBV29-1 and J usage is TRBJ2-7; D may be TRBD1 (6 bases). V gave up 3 bases and J gave up 0 bases, with 9 bases separating them. CDR3 length: 13 amino acids. CDR1 is SQVTM, CDR2 ANQGSEA, per germline.

In the case of this clonotype: This clone may be a read error of a much larger clone one base away. Here the CDR3 reads CASSLRGEPFYEQFF. CDR3 DNA sequence: TGTGCCAGCAGTTTAAGGGGGGAGCCCTTCTACGAGCAGTTCTTC. The chain couples TRBV27 to TRBJ2-1; D could derive from TRBD1 or TRBD2 (6 bases each). The V gene lost 2 bases and the J gene lost 10 bases, with 18 bases spanning the gap. CDR3 length: 15 amino acids. CDR1 is MNHEY and CDR2 is SMNVEV in the germline V gene (reference sequence).

This clonotype showed up many times. The V gene is TRBV7-2, the J gene TRBJ1-5; 9 nucleotides match TRBD1. Germline V gene data show CDR1 as SGHTA and CDR2 as FQGNSA. With 2 bases clipped from V and 3 bases from J, the junction kept 11 bases outside the gene matches. The CDR3 covers 18 residues. This chain's CDR3 is CASSLMRSGTGNNQPQHF. As DNA, the CDR3 is TGTGCCAGCAGCTTAATGAGGTCCGGGACAGGGAACAATCAGCCCCAGCATTTT.

This clonotype was detected ten times or more. The chain combines TRBV18 with TRBJ2-3, with 9 nucleotides matching TRBD2. The V gene's germline CDR1 is KGHSH and CDR2 LQKENI. Unmatched junction bases numbered 1, after V lost 0 bases and J lost 3 bases. The CDR3 has 15 amino acids. The CDR3 DNA is TGTGCCAGCTCACCACCGGGACTAGCAACAGATACGCAGTATTTT. Protein sequence: CASSPPGLATDTQYF.

This CDR3 is CASSRDRIGTQYF. The CDR3 coding sequence is TGTGCCAGCAGTCGAGACAGGATAGGGACCCAGTACTTC. The rearrangement links TRBV12-3 or TRBV12-4 to TRBJ2-5; D may be TRBD1 (6 bases). V lost 5 bases to trimming and J lost 7 bases, with 14 bases between them. This CDR3 has 13 residues.

In this sample, this clonotype turned up a few times. CDR3 amino acids: CASSLAPRRGADTEAFF. CDR3 nucleotides: TGTGCCAGCAGCTTGGCCCCCAGACGGGGGGCAGACACTGAAGCTTTCTTT. V usage is TRBV5-5 and J usage is TRBJ1-1; D might be TRBD1 (6 bases). Trimming removed 0 bases at V and 3 bases at J, with 18 bases between. Germline V CDR1 and CDR2: SGHKS, YYEKEE (reference sequence). This CDR3 is built from 17 residues.